This T cell receptor (beta chain) came from a study of B cell selection in AIRE deficiency. Produced via immunoSEQ multiplex PCR; TCRdb's table is partial and in-frame only. The repertoire holds tens of thousands of clones, with around nine tenths as singletons. The CDR3 runs to 11 residues. The germline V and J ends were trimmed by 5 bases and 13 bases, with 9 bases remaining between them. CDR1 is MNHNS and CDR2 is SASEGT in the germline V gene. Regulatory T cells were sorted as CD4+CD25hiCD127low/negative. The chain combines TRBV6-1 with TRBJ1-6; D is ambiguous. The sequenced sample was CD4+CD25+ Tregs sorted from PBMCs. The receptor comes from a human donor in good health. DNA of the CDR3: TGTGCCAGCAGTTCGCGAGGCCCCCTCCACTTT. It specifies CASSSRGPLHF.